The entry that follows covers one T cell receptor (beta chain) sequence. Its antigen remains unidentified. V gave up 7 bases and J gave up 4 bases, with 9 bases separating them. Germline V gene data show CDR1 as SQVTM and CDR2 as ANQGSEA. The CDR3 has 11 residues. Method: immunoSEQ multiplex PCR; TCRdb's copy keeps in-frame clones and lacks some. The table has more than 9,000 clones, over 60% seen once. These data come from a study of OX40 agonist ivuxolimab in advanced cancers. Study-wide findings and caveats: Circulating CD4+ and CD8+ T cells showed clonal expansion by week 6 at 0.1 to 3.0 mg/kg.

The sample here was CD4+ or CD8+ T cells sorted from blood, taken in a trial of the OX40 agonist ivuxolimab. The J gene is TRBJ2-3, the V gene TRBV29-1; D gene unclear. The receptor comes from an adult with an advanced solid tumor such as melanoma, head and neck, liver or kidney cancer. The DNA for the CDR3 is TGCAGCGCCCCGGTTTCAGATACGCAGTATTTT. This sequence encodes CSAPVSDTQYF.